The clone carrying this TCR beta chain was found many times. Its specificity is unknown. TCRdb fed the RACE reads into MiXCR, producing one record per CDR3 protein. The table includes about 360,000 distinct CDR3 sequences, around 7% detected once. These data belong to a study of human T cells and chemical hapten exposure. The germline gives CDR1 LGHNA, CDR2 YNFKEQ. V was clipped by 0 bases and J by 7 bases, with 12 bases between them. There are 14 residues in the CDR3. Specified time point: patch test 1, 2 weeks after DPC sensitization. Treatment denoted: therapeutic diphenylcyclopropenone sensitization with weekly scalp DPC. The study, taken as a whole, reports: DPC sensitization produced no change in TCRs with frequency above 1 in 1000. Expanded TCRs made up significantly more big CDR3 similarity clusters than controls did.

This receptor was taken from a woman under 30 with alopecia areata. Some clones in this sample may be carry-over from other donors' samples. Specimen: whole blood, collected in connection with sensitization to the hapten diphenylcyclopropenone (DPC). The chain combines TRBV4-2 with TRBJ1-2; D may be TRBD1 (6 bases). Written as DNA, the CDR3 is TGTGCCAGCAGCCAAGATTGGGGGACAACTGGCTACACCTTC. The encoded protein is CASSQDWGTTGYTF.